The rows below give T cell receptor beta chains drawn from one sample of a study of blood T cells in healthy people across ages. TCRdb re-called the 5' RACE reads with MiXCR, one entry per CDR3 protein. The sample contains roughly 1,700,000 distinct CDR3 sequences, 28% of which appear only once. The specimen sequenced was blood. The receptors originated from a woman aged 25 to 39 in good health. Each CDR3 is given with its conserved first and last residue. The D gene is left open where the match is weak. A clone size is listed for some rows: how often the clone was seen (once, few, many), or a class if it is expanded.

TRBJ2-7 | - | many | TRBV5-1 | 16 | TGCGCCAGCAGCTTGGACCCTGAAAGGTCTACCTACGAGCAGTACTTC | CASSLDPERSTYEQYF
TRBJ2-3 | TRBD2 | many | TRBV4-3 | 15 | TGCGCCAGCAGCCATTTAACTAGCGGGAGGGATACGCAGTATTTT | CASSHLTSGRDTQYF
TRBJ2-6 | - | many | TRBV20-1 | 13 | TGCAGTGCGCAGGACTCTGGGGCCAACGTCCTGACTTTC | CSAQDSGANVLTF
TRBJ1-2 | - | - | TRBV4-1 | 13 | TGCGCCAGCAGCCAAGAAAACGGCTATGGCTACACCTTC | CASSQENGYGYTF
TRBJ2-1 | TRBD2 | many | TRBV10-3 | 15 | TGTGCCATCAAGACGACTAGCGGGATTGTGGATGAGCAGTTCTTC | CAIKTTSGIVDEQFF
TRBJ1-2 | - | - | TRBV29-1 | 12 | TGCAGCTCCAAAGGGGGGGGGTATGGCTACACCTTC | CSSKGGGYGYTF
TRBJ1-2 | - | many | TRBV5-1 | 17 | TGCGCCAGCAGCTTGGCCGGTGAGACCCGGCGGGACTATGGCTACACCTTC | CASSLAGETRRDYGYTF
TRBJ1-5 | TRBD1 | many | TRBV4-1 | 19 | TGCGCCAGCAGCCAAGCGGTCCCGCGTCGACAGGGGAAGAATCAGCCCCAGCATTTT | CASSQAVPRRQGKNQPQHF
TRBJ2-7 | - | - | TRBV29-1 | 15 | TGCAGCGTTGATTGTGGGCAGGGCTACTCCTACGAGCAGTACTTC | CSVDCGQGYSYEQYF
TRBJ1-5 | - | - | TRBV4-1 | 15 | TGCGCCAGCAGCCAAGATTGGGGTCGCAATCAGCCCCAGCATTTT | CASSQDWGRNQPQHF
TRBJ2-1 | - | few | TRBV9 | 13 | TGTGCCAGCAGCGGATTAGGGGACAATGAGCAGTTCTTC | CASSGLGDNEQFF
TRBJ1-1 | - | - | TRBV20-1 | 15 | TGCAGTGCTAGAAGACCGCTCCGGGTGAACACTGAAGCTTTCTTT | CSARRPLRVNTEAFF
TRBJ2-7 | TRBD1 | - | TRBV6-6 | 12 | TGTGCCAACCGGGACAGCCGCTACGAGCAGTACTTC | CANRDSRYEQYF
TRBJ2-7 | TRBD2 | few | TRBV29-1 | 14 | TGCAGCGTTGAGGGGGGGACTTTCGCCTACGAGCAGTACTTC | CSVEGGTFAYEQYF
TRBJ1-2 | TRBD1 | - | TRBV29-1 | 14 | TGCAGCGTTGAAGATGGGACAGCAGAAGATGGCTACACCTTC | CSVEDGTAEDGYTF
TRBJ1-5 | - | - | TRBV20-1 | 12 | TGCAGTGCCGCGGTTAGCAATCAGCCCCAGCATTTT | CSAAVSNQPQHF
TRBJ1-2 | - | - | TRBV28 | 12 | TGTGCCAGCAGTTTCCCCAGGGGCTGGGCCACCTTC | CASSFPRGWATF
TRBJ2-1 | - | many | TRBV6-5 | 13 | TGTGCCAGCACACGGACCCCCGACAATGAGCAGTTCTTC | CASTRTPDNEQFF
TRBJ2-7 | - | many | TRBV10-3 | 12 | TGTGCCACCCTGGGACGGGACTACGAGCAGTACTTC | CATLGRDYEQYF
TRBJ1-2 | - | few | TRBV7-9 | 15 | TGTGCCAGCAGCTTGGGCGGTACCCTAGAGCATGGCTACACCTTC | CASSLGGTLEHGYTF
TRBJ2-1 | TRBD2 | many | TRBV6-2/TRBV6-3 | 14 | TGTGCCAGCAGTTGGACTAGCGGTTACAATGAGCAGTTCTTC | CASSWTSGYNEQFF
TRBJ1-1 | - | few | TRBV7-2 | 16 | TGTGCCAGCAGCTTGGTCGGGGTGGGGACTCCTACTGAAGCTTTCTTT | CASSLVGVGTPTEAFF
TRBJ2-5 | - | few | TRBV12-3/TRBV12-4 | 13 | TGTGCCAGCAGTCTACCGGGGTCGGGGACCCAGTACTTC | CASSLPGSGTQYF
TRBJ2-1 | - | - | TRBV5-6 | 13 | TGTGCTAGCAGCTTGAACAGGAAGGGTGAGCAGTTCTTC | CASSLNRKGEQFF
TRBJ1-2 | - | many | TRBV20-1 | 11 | TGCAGTGCTGACAGCGAATCTGGCTACACCTTC | CSADSESGYTF
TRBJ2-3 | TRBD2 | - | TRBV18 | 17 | TGTGCCAGCTCACCAGAGGCCGGGACTAGCCTAACAGATACGCAGTATTTT | CASSPEAGTSLTDTQYF
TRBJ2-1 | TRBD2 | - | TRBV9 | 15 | TGTGCCAGCAGCGAGGCAGCGGGGGCCTACAATGAGCAGTTCTTC | CASSEAAGAYNEQFF
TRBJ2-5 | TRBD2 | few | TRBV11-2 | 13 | TGTGCCAGCCTCGGGGGGTCACAAGAGACCCAGTACTTC | CASLGGSQETQYF
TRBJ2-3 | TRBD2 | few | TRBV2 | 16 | TGTGCCAGCAGTGAAAATCTAGCGGGAGGTTCCGATACGCAGTATTTT | CASSENLAGGSDTQYF